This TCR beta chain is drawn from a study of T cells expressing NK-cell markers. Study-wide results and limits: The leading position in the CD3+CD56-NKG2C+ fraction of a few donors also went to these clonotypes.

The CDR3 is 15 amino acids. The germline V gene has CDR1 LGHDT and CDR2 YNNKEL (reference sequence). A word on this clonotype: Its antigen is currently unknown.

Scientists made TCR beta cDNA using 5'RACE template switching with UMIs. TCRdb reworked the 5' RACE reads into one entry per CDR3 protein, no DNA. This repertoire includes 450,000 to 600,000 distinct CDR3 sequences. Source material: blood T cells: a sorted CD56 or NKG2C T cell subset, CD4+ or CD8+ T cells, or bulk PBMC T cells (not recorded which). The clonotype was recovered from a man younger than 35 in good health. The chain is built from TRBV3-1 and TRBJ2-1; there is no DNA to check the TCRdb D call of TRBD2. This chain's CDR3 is CASSPGLAADNEQFF.